The clone carrying this TCR beta chain was seen a handful of times. What it binds is unknown. Unique molecular identifiers tagged the TCRbeta library. TCRdb ran MiXCR on the PCR reads and lists one entry per CDR3 protein. The table has hundreds of thousands of distinct CDR3 sequences, approximately 15% seen once. CDR3 size: 16 residues. V lost 5 bases to trimming and J lost 1 base, with 15 bases between them. Per germline, CDR1 MNHEY and CDR2 SMNVEV (reference sequence). The sample is drawn from a study of T-cell reconstitution after alpha-beta-depleted transplantation in children. Study-wide results and caveats: Some patients owed their high day-60 TCRbeta diversity to surviving recipient T cells and thymic progenitors. When one year had passed after transplant, most T-cell counts and diversity came from newly produced T cells. Several hundred expanded graft clones reportedly gave rise to the alpha-beta T cells present about two months after transplant.

Sample: PBMCs, mostly from graft donor cells, taken 360 days after TCRalphabeta/CD19-depleted stem cell transplant. The TCR sequence derives from a male patient aged 2 to 10 who had a stem cell transplant for acute lymphoblastic leukemia, so the T cells may come from the graft donor. The gene calls are TRBV27 and TRBJ1-5; TRBD1 might be the D (5 bases). The CDR3 reads CASSPLREGSNQPQHF. The CDR3 nucleotides read TGTGCCAGCAGTCCCCTTAGAGAGGGGAGCAATCAGCCCCAGCATTTT.